Given below is one T cell receptor beta chain in context. Its antigen is currently unknown. The data were taken from a study of T cell repertoires in cytomegalovirus infection. Study as a whole: CMV epitopes used comprised recently identified HLA-C-restricted ones and well-studied HLA-B-restricted ones. Based on public TCR beta signatures, there were indications of CMV infection and of a matching HLA type.

Trimming took 4 bases from V and 3 from J, leaving 13 bases between them. The CDR3 spans 15 residues. Germline V gene data show CDR1 as SGDLS and CDR2 as YYNGEE. TCRdb reprocessed the reads with MiXCR, giving one entry per CDR3 protein. The sample has about 150,000 distinct CDR3 sequences, over 25% seen once; the top ten hold 45% to 55%. The chain is built from TRBV9 and TRBJ1-4; no reliable D call. This material consisted of CD8+ T cells from cultured PBMCs, taken from culture after CMV antigen stimulation. This clonotype was obtained from a human donor in good health (CMV status not recorded). Some clones in this sample may be carry-over from other donors' samples. The CDR3 spells CASSPEWGANEKLFF. In nucleotides, the CDR3 is TGTGCCAGCAGCCCCGAGTGGGGAGCTAATGAAAAACTGTTTTTT.